Sequencing of this TCR beta chain was carried out in a study of graft-versus-host responses after intestinal transplantation. Overall study context: Every recipient underwent anti-thymocyte globulin induction, then tacrolimus and steroids for three to four years.

The protocol was immunoSEQ multiplex PCR, while the TCRdb copy is restricted to in-frame clones and leaves out a portion. Altogether around 96,000 clones are present, roughly 90% being singletons, with the ten largest covering 15% to 20%. V was trimmed by 4 bases and J by 0 bases, leaving 8 bases between them. This CDR3 region has 14 residues. The germline V gene has CDR1 MRHNA and CDR2 SNTAGT. The input for sequencing was PBMCs, taken about 450 days after intestinal transplant. The rearrangement links TRBV6-4 to TRBJ2-3; D is unresolved. This receptor was taken from a human patient who received an intestinal transplant, so some T cells may come from the graft donor. CDR3 in DNA: TGTGCCAGCAGTGCCCCGACTAGCACAGATACGCAGTATTTT. Amino acid sequence: CASSAPTSTDTQYF.